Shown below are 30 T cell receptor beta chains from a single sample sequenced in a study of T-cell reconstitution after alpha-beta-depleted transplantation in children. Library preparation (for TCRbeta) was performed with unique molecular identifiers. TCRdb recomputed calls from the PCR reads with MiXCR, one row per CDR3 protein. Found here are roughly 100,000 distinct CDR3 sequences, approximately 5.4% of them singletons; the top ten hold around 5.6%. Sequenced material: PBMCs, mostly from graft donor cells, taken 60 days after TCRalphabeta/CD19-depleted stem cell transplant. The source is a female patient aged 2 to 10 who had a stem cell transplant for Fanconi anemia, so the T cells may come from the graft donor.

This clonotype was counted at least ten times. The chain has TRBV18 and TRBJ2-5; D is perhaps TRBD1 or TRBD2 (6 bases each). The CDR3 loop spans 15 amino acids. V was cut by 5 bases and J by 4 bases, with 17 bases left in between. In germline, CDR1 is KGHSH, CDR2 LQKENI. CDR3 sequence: CASSARGARTETQYF. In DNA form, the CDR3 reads TGTGCCAGCTCAGCAAGGGGGGCTCGCACAGAGACCCAGTACTTC.

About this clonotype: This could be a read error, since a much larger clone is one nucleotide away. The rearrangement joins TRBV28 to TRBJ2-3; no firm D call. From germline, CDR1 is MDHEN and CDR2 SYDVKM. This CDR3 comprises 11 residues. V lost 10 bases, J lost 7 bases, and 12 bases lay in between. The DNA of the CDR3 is TGTGCCATCCTACAATCAAATACGCAGTATTTT. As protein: CAILQSNTQYF.

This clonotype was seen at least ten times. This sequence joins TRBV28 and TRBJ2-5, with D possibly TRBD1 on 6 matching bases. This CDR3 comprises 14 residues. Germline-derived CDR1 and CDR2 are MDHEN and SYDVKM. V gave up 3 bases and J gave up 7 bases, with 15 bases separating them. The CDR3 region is CASSLRAGVGTQYF. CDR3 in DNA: TGTGCCAGCAGTTTGAGGGCAGGGGTAGGGACCCAGTACTTC.

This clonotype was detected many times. This CDR3 is CASSWDRNQPQHF. The CDR3 region has the DNA TGTGCCAGCAGTTGGGACCGGAATCAGCCCCAGCATTTT. The V gene is TRBV12-3 or TRBV12-4, the J gene TRBJ1-5; maybe TRBD1 (5 bases). The CDR3 loop spans 13 amino acids. V lost 4 bases, J lost 4 bases, and 8 bases lay in between.

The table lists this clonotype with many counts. The CDR3 nucleotides are TGTGCCAGCAGCGTAGGACTCGGAATTTCAACCTACAATGAGCAGTTCTTC. Translation: CASSVGLGISTYNEQFF. V and J are TRBV9 and TRBJ2-1; no clear D gene. The V gene lost 0 bases and the J gene lost 2 bases, with 15 bases spanning the gap. Germline V gene lookup returns CDR1 SGDLS and CDR2 YYNGEE. The CDR3 is 17 residues long.

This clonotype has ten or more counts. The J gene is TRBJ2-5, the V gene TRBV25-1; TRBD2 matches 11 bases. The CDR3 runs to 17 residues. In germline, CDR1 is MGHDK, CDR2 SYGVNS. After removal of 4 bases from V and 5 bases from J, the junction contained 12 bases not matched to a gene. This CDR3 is CASSGLGIAGGHETQYF. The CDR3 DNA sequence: TGTGCCAGCAGTGGACTCGGGATAGCGGGGGGGCACGAGACCCAGTACTTC.

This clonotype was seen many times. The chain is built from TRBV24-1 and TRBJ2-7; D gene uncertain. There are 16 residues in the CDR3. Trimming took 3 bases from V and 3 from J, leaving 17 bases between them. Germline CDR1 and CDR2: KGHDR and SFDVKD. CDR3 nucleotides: TGTGCCACCAGTGATCCCACAGCAACTTCCATCTACGAGCAGTACTTC. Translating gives CATSDPTATSIYEQYF.

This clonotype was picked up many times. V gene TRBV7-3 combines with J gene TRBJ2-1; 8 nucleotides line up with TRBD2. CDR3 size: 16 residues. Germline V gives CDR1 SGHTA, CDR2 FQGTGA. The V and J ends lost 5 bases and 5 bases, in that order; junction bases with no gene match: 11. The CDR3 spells CASSPPGTSHHNEQFF. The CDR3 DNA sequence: TGTGCCAGCAGCCCTCCCGGGACTAGTCATCACAATGAGCAGTTCTTC.

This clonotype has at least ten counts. The CDR3 DNA sequence: TGTGCCAGCAGTTTGAGGGGGACCACAGATACGCAGTATTTT. This translates into CASSLRGTTDTQYF. This chain joins TRBV12-3 or TRBV12-4 and TRBJ2-3; TRBD1 might be the D (6 bases). V gave up 3 bases and J gave up 2 bases, with 9 bases separating them. This CDR3 contains 14 residues.

CDR3 DNA sequence: TGCAGTGCCCGTGACAGGTGGGCGAACACTGAAGCTTTCTTT. Translating gives CSARDRWANTEAFF. The rearrangement joins TRBV20-1 to TRBJ1-1; D possibly corresponds to TRBD1 (6 bases). V was shortened by 6 bases and J by 1 base, with 15 bases between the two germline ends. The CDR3 contains 14 residues. Germline loops: CDR1 DFQATT, CDR2 SNEGSKA (reference sequence).

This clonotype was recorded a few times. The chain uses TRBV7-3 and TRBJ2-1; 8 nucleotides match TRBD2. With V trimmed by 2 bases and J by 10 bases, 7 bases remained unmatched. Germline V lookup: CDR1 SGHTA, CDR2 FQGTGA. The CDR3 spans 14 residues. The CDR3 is CASSLVAGIREQFF. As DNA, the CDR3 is TGTGCCAGCAGCTTAGTAGCGGGGATCCGCGAGCAGTTCTTC.

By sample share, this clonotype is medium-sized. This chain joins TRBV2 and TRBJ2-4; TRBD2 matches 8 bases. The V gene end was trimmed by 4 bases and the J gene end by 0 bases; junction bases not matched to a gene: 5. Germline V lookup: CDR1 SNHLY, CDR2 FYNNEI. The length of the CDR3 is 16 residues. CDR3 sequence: CASSAPGLVAKNIQYF. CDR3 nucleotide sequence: TGTGCCAGCAGTGCTCCGGGACTAGTAGCCAAAAACATTCAGTACTTC.

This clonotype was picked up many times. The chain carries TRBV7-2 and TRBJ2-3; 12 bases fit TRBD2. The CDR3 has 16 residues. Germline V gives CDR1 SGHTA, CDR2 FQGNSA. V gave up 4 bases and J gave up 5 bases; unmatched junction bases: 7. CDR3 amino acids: CASSSTSGGNQDTQYF. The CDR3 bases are TGTGCCAGCAGCTCGACTAGCGGGGGTAACCAAGATACGCAGTATTTT.

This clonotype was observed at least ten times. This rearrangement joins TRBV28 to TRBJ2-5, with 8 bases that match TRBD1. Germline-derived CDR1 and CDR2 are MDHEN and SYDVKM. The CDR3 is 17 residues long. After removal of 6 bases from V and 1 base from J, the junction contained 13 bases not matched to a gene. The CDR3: CASRNSYRGVVQETQYF. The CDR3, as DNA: TGTGCCAGCAGAAATTCTTACAGGGGGGTCGTCCAAGAGACCCAGTACTTC. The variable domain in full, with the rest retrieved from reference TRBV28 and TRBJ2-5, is DVKVTQSSRYLVKRTGEKVFLECVQDMDHENMFWYRQDPGLGLRLIYFSYDVKMKEKGDIPEGYSVSREKKERFSLILESASTNQTSMYLCASRNSYRGVVQETQYFGPGTRLLVL.

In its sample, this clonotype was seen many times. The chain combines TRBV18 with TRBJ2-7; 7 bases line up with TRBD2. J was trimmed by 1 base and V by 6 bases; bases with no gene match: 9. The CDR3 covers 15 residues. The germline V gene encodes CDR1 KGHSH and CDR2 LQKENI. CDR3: CASSLRPSGSYEQYF. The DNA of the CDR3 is TGTGCCAGCTCCCTTAGGCCTAGCGGTTCCTACGAGCAGTACTTC.

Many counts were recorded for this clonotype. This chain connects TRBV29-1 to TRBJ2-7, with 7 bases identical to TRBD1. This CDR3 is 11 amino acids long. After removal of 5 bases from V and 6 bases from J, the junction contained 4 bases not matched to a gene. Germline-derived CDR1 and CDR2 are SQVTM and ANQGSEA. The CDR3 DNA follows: TGCAGCGTTAGCTCAGGGGGCGAGCAGTACTTC. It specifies CSVSSGGEQYF.

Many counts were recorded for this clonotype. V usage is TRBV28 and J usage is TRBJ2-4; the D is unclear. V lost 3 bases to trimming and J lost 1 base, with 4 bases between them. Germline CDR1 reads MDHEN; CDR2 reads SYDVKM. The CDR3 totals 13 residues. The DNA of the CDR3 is TGTGCCAGCAGTTTTTCTGCCAAAAACATTCAGTACTTC. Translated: CASSFSAKNIQYF.

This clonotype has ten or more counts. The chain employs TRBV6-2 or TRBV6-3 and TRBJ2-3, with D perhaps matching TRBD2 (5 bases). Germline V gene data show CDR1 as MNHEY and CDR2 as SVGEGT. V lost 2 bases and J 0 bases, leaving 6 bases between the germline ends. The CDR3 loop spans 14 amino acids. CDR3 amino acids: CASSYGLSTDTQYF. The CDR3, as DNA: TGTGCCAGCAGTTACGGACTTAGCACAGATACGCAGTATTTT.

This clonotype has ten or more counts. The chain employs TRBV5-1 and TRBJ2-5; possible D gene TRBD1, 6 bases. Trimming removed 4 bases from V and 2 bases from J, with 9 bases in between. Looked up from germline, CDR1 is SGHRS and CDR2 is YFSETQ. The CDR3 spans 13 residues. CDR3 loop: CASSRQVQETQYF. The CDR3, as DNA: TGCGCCAGCAGCCGACAGGTTCAAGAGACCCAGTACTTC. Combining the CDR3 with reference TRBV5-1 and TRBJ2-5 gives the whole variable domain KAGVTQTPRYLIKTRGQQVTLSCSPISGHRSVSWYQQTPGQGLQFLFEYFSETQRNKGNFPGRFSGRQFSNSRSEMNVSTLELGDSALYLCASSRQVQETQYFGPGTRLLVL.

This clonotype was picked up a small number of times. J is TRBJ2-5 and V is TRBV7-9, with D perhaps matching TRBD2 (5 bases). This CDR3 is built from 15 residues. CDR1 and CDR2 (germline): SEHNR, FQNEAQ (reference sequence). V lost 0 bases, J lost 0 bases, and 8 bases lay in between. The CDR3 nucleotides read TGTGCCAGCAGCTTAGCGCGGGCGGACCAAGAGACCCAGTACTTC. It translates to CASSLARADQETQYF.

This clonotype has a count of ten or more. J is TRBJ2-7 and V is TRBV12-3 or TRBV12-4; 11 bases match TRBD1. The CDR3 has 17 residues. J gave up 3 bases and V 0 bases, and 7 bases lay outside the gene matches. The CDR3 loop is CASSLALGQGAVYEQYF. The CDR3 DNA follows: TGTGCCAGCAGTTTAGCGCTTGGACAGGGGGCTGTCTACGAGCAGTACTTC.

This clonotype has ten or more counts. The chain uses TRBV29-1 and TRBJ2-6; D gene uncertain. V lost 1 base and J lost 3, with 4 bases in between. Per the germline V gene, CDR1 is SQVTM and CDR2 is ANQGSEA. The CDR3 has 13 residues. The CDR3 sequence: CSVEVLGANVLTF. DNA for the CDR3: TGCAGCGTTGAAGTACTTGGGGCCAACGTCCTGACTTTC. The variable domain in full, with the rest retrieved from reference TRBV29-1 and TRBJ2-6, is SAVISQKPSRDICQRGTSLTIQCQVDSQVTMMFWYRQQPGQSLTLIATANQGSEATYESGFVIDKFPISRPNLTFSTLTVSNMSPEDSSIYLCSVEVLGANVLTFGAGSRLTVL.

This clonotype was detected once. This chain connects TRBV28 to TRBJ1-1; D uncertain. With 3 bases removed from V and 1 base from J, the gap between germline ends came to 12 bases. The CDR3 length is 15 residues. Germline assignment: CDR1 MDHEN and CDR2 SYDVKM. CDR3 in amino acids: CASSLSQEENTEAFF. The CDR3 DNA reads TGTGCCAGCAGTTTGAGTCAAGAAGAGAACACTGAAGCTTTCTTT.

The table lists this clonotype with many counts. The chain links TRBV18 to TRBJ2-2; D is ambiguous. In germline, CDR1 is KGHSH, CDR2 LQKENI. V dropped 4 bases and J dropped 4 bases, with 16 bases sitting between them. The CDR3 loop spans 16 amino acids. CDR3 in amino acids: CASSHFAGPLTGELFF. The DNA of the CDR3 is TGTGCCAGCTCACACTTCGCCGGGCCCCTCACCGGGGAGCTGTTTTTT.

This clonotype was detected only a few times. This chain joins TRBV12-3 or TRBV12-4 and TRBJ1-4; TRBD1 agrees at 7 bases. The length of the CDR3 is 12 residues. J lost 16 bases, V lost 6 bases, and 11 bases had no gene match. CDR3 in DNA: TGTGCCAGCAGAGGAGAGAGGGGACAGACGTTTTTT. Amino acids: CASRGERGQTFF.

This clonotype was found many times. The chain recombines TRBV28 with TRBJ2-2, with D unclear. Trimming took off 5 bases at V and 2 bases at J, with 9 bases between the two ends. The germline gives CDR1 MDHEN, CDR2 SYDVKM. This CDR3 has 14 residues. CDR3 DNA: TGTGCCAGCAGTACGGATAGTAACACCGGGGAGCTGTTTTTT. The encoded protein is CASSTDSNTGELFF.

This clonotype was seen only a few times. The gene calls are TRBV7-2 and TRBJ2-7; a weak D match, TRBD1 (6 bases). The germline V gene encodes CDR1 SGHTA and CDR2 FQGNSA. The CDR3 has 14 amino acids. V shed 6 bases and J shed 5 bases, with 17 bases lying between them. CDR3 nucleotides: TGTGCCAGCAGTACGTTAGGGGGAAGGGACGAGCAGTACTTC. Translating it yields CASSTLGGRDEQYF.

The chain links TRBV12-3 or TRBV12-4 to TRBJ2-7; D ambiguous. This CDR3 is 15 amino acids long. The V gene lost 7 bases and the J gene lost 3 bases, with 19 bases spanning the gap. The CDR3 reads CASKASRIGLYEQYF. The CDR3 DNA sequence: TGTGCCAGCAAAGCTAGTAGGATAGGTCTCTACGAGCAGTACTTC.

In DNA form, the CDR3 reads TGTGCCAGCAGCTTGGGACAGATCACAGATACGCAGTATTTT. Its protein is CASSLGQITDTQYF. V usage is TRBV7-3 and J usage is TRBJ2-3, with 7 bases identical to TRBD1. The CDR3 consists of 14 residues. Germline V lookup: CDR1 SGHTA, CDR2 FQGTGA. The V segment lost 3 bases and the J segment 2 bases; nucleotides outside the gene matches: 2.

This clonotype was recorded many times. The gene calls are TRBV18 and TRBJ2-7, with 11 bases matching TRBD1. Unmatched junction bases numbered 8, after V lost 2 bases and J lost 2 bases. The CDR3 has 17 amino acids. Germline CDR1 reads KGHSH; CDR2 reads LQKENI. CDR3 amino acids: CASSPISGTGGPYEQYF. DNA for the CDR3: TGTGCCAGCTCACCAATTTCCGGGACAGGGGGTCCCTACGAGCAGTACTTC.